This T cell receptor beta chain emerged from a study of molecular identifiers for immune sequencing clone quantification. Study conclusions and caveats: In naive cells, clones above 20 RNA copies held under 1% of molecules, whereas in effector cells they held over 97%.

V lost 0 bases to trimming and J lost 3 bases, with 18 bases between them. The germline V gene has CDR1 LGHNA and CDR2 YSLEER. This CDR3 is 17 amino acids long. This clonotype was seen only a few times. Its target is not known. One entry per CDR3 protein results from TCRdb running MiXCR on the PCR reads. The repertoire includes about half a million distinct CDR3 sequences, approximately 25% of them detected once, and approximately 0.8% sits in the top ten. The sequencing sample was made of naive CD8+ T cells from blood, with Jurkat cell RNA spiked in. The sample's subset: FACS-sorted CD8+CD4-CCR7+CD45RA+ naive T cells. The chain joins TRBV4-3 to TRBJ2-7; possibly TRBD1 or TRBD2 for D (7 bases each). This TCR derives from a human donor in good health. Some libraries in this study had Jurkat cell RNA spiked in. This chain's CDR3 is CASSQERTRGGYYEQYF. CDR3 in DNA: TGCGCCAGCAGCCAAGAGAGGACCAGGGGGGGGTACTACGAGCAGTACTTC.